This is a list of T cell receptor beta chains from one sample in a study of technical replicates of blood from a handful of donors. Generated by immunoSEQ multiplex PCR, the TCRdb table keeps only in-frame clones and is missing some. There are about 79,000 clones in the sample; about 90% occur only once, and approximately 0.4% lies in the top ten. Source material: T cells isolated from PBMCs. These receptors came from a human donor in good health. Some clones in this sample may be carry-over from other donors' samples. CDR3s include the opening cysteine and the closing phenylalanine or tryptophan. The order of the fields is clone size, V gene, D gene, J gene, CDR3 DNA, CDR3 protein. D genes are given only for firm matches. The size field is filled for only some rows; it gives once, few, many or a size class.

clone_size: NA
v_call: TRBV6-5
d_call: NA
j_call: TRBJ2-1
cdr3_nt: TGTGCCAGCAGTTACAGCTATGAGCAGTTCTTC
cdr3_aa: CASSYSYEQFF

clone_size: NA
v_call: TRBV19
d_call: TRBD1
j_call: TRBJ2-7
cdr3_nt: TGTGCCAGTAGGGACAGGTCGACTTTTCCCTACGAGCAGTACTTC
cdr3_aa: CASRDRSTFPYEQYF

clone_size: NA
v_call: TRBV5-1
d_call: TRBD1
j_call: TRBJ2-7
cdr3_nt: TGCGCCTTTTACTCGACAGGGGGCTTCGACGAGCAGTACTTC
cdr3_aa: CAFYSTGGFDEQYF

clone_size: NA
v_call: TRBV27
d_call: TRBD1
j_call: TRBJ2-7
cdr3_nt: TGTGCCAGCAAAATAGGGACAGGTGTTTCCTACGAGCAGTACTTC
cdr3_aa: CASKIGTGVSYEQYF

clone_size: NA
v_call: TRBV6-1
d_call: TRBD1
j_call: TRBJ2-7
cdr3_nt: TGTGCCAGCAGTGAATCGGGGACAGGGGATCACGAGCAGTACTTC
cdr3_aa: CASSESGTGDHEQYF

clone_size: NA
v_call: TRBV5-1
d_call: NA
j_call: TRBJ1-5
cdr3_nt: TGCGCCAGCAGCTTGGTACAGGGAGGGGTGCCCCAGCATTTT
cdr3_aa: CASSLVQGGVPQHF

clone_size: NA
v_call: TRBV14
d_call: NA
j_call: TRBJ2-3
cdr3_nt: TGTGCCAGCAGCCAGACCCCGGGACTCACCGCAGATACGCAGTATTTT
cdr3_aa: CASSQTPGLTADTQYF

clone_size: NA
v_call: TRBV11-2
d_call: NA
j_call: TRBJ2-1
cdr3_nt: TGTGCCAGCAGCTCCCGGACAGCTAACAATGAGCAGTTCTTC
cdr3_aa: CASSSRTANNEQFF

clone_size: NA
v_call: TRBV11-2
d_call: NA
j_call: TRBJ2-7
cdr3_nt: TGTGCCAGCACCCATTGGGGCAGGCCTTACGAGCAGTACTTC
cdr3_aa: CASTHWGRPYEQYF

clone_size: NA
v_call: TRBV11-2
d_call: NA
j_call: TRBJ1-1
cdr3_nt: TGTGCCAGCAGCTTAGGACTGCCGACTGAAGCTTTCTTT
cdr3_aa: CASSLGLPTEAFF

clone_size: NA
v_call: TRBV27
d_call: NA
j_call: TRBJ1-5
cdr3_nt: TGTGCCAGCAAACGTACCGGGACTCCCGATCAGCCCCAGCATTTT
cdr3_aa: CASKRTGTPDQPQHF

clone_size: NA
v_call: TRBV27
d_call: TRBD2
j_call: TRBJ2-7
cdr3_nt: TGTGCCAGCAGGACCCCCGGGACTAGCCTCTCCTACGAGCAGTACTTC
cdr3_aa: CASRTPGTSLSYEQYF

clone_size: NA
v_call: TRBV9
d_call: NA
j_call: TRBJ2-1
cdr3_nt: TGTGCCAGCAGCGTAGTCGGGGATTACTCCTACAATGAGCAGTTCTTC
cdr3_aa: CASSVVGDYSYNEQFF

clone_size: once
v_call: TRBV6-5
d_call: TRBD2
j_call: TRBJ2-5
cdr3_nt: TGTGCCAGCAGTTACGGGTGGGACTATAAAGAGACCCAGTACTTC
cdr3_aa: CASSYGWDYKETQYF

clone_size: NA
v_call: TRBV7-6
d_call: NA
j_call: TRBJ1-2
cdr3_nt: TGTGCCAGCAGCTCCCGGGGGGGGAACTATGGCTACACCTTC
cdr3_aa: CASSSRGGNYGYTF

clone_size: NA
v_call: TRBV15
d_call: NA
j_call: TRBJ2-1
cdr3_nt: TGTGCCACCAGCCTAGCGTTGGAGGGCAATGAGCAGTTCTTC
cdr3_aa: CATSLALEGNEQFF

clone_size: NA
v_call: TRBV13
d_call: NA
j_call: TRBJ2-7
cdr3_nt: TGTGCCAGCAGCTTTGGCGGGACCTACGAGCAGTACTTC
cdr3_aa: CASSFGGTYEQYF

clone_size: NA
v_call: TRBV7-9
d_call: NA
j_call: TRBJ2-7
cdr3_nt: TGTGCCAGCAGCTCCACCTACGAGCAGTACTTC
cdr3_aa: CASSSTYEQYF

clone_size: NA
v_call: TRBV4-1
d_call: NA
j_call: TRBJ2-7
cdr3_nt: TGCGCCAGCAGTCAAGGCGCTCCTGAGGGCTACGAGCAGTACTTC
cdr3_aa: CASSQGAPEGYEQYF

clone_size: NA
v_call: TRBV27
d_call: NA
j_call: TRBJ2-7
cdr3_nt: TGTGCCAGCACCGCAGGAAGGGGGTACTACGAGCAGTACTTC
cdr3_aa: CASTAGRGYYEQYF

clone_size: NA
v_call: TRBV19
d_call: TRBD1
j_call: TRBJ1-1
cdr3_nt: TGTGCCAGTAGTATAGATCAAGGGACAGAAGAAAAAGCTTTCTTT
cdr3_aa: CASSIDQGTEEKAFF

clone_size: NA
v_call: TRBV28
d_call: TRBD1
j_call: TRBJ2-3
cdr3_nt: TGTGCCAGCAGACCCACAGGGGCGTTAAGCACAGATACGCAGTATTTT
cdr3_aa: CASRPTGALSTDTQYF

clone_size: NA
v_call: TRBV5-1
d_call: NA
j_call: TRBJ2-3
cdr3_nt: TGCGCCAGCAGTAAGGAGCCTGTTCCGGAGGATACGCAGTATTTT
cdr3_aa: CASSKEPVPEDTQYF

clone_size: NA
v_call: TRBV2
d_call: NA
j_call: TRBJ2-7
cdr3_nt: TGTGCCAGCAGTTCGGTGTACGAGCAGTACTTC
cdr3_aa: CASSSVYEQYF

clone_size: NA
v_call: TRBV19
d_call: NA
j_call: TRBJ2-1
cdr3_nt: TGTGCCAGTAGTATTTACAGGGTCAATGAGCAGTTCTTC
cdr3_aa: CASSIYRVNEQFF

clone_size: NA
v_call: TRBV4-1
d_call: TRBD1
j_call: TRBJ2-7
cdr3_nt: TGCGCCAGCAGCCGAACCCCGGGACAGGGGTCCGAGCAGTACTTC
cdr3_aa: CASSRTPGQGSEQYF

clone_size: NA
v_call: TRBV7-9
d_call: NA
j_call: TRBJ2-1
cdr3_nt: TGTGCCGCACGGCGGGATTACAATGAGCAGTTCTTC
cdr3_aa: CAARRDYNEQFF

clone_size: NA
v_call: TRBV6-1
d_call: TRBD1
j_call: TRBJ1-3
cdr3_nt: TGTGCCAGCAGTGTGAAATACAGGGGATCTGGAAACACCATATATTTT
cdr3_aa: CASSVKYRGSGNTIYF

clone_size: NA
v_call: TRBV5-1
d_call: TRBD2
j_call: TRBJ2-2
cdr3_nt: TGCGCCAGCAGACGGACTAGCGGGACGGGGGTCGGGGAGCTGTTTTTT
cdr3_aa: CASRRTSGTGVGELFF

clone_size: NA
v_call: TRBV6-5
d_call: TRBD1
j_call: TRBJ2-7
cdr3_nt: TGTGCCAGCACCAAAGGGGGCCTTTGGCCGAACGAGCAGTACTTC
cdr3_aa: CASTKGGLWPNEQYF

clone_size: NA
v_call: TRBV11-3
d_call: NA
j_call: TRBJ2-1
cdr3_nt: TGTGCCAGCAGCTTAGGTGTCGCGAGCCGAGGCTACAATGAGCAGTTCTTC
cdr3_aa: CASSLGVASRGYNEQFF

clone_size: NA
v_call: TRBV6-5
d_call: TRBD1
j_call: TRBJ1-2
cdr3_nt: TGTGCCAGCAGTTACACCGGACAGGCCTATGGCTACACCTTC
cdr3_aa: CASSYTGQAYGYTF

clone_size: NA
v_call: TRBV5-1
d_call: TRBD1
j_call: TRBJ2-1
cdr3_nt: TGCGCCAGCAGCTTTTACAGGGGCAATGAGCAGTTCTTC
cdr3_aa: CASSFYRGNEQFF

clone_size: NA
v_call: TRBV4-1
d_call: TRBD1
j_call: TRBJ1-1
cdr3_nt: TGCGCCAGCAGTCAGAACCGGGACAGGGGGACTGAAGCTTTCTTT
cdr3_aa: CASSQNRDRGTEAFF

clone_size: NA
v_call: TRBV27
d_call: TRBD1
j_call: TRBJ1-5
cdr3_nt: TGTGCCAGCAAGCTACAGGGGAGCAATCAGCCCCAGCATTTT
cdr3_aa: CASKLQGSNQPQHF

clone_size: NA
v_call: TRBV10-3
d_call: TRBD2
j_call: TRBJ2-3
cdr3_nt: TGTGCCATCAGCACTAGCGGGGCAGATACGCAGTATTTT
cdr3_aa: CAISTSGADTQYF

clone_size: NA
v_call: TRBV9
d_call: NA
j_call: TRBJ2-1
cdr3_nt: TGTGCCAGCTCTAGCGTAGAGAGCTCCTACAATGAGCAGTTCTTC
cdr3_aa: CASSSVESSYNEQFF

clone_size: once
v_call: TRBV7-3
d_call: TRBD2
j_call: TRBJ2-7
cdr3_nt: TGTGCCAGCAGCATCCTAGCGGGAGGATTCTACGAGCAGTACTTC
cdr3_aa: CASSILAGGFYEQYF

clone_size: NA
v_call: TRBV28
d_call: NA
j_call: TRBJ1-5
cdr3_nt: TGTGCCAGCAGTTTCTCGGGGGGCAACCGACCCGGCAATCAGCCCCAGCATTTT
cdr3_aa: CASSFSGGNRPGNQPQHF

clone_size: NA
v_call: TRBV28
d_call: NA
j_call: TRBJ1-5
cdr3_nt: TGTGCCAGCAGACTGGCGCAGGGCCATCAGCCCCAGCATTTT
cdr3_aa: CASRLAQGHQPQHF

clone_size: NA
v_call: TRBV12-5
d_call: TRBD2
j_call: TRBJ2-3
cdr3_nt: TGTGCTAGTGGTACCACCCCTAGCGGGGGGAGCACAGATACGCAGTATTTT
cdr3_aa: CASGTTPSGGSTDTQYF

clone_size: NA
v_call: TRBV5-1
d_call: NA
j_call: TRBJ2-3
cdr3_nt: TGCGCCAGCAGCCCTGTCGCAGATACGCAGTATTTT
cdr3_aa: CASSPVADTQYF

clone_size: NA
v_call: TRBV9
d_call: NA
j_call: TRBJ2-7
cdr3_nt: TGTGCCAGCAGCGTAGGAGACTATCAGTCCTACGAGCAGTACTTC
cdr3_aa: CASSVGDYQSYEQYF

clone_size: NA
v_call: TRBV13
d_call: TRBD2
j_call: TRBJ2-4
cdr3_nt: TGTGCCAGCAGCTTATATCCGGGGGGGAGAACTGCCAAAAACATTCAGTACTTC
cdr3_aa: CASSLYPGGRTAKNIQYF

clone_size: few
v_call: TRBV19
d_call: NA
j_call: TRBJ1-5
cdr3_nt: TGTGCCAGTCGATTGGACATATCGGTGGGTCAGCCCCAGCATTTT
cdr3_aa: CASRLDISVGQPQHF

clone_size: NA
v_call: TRBV9
d_call: NA
j_call: TRBJ2-1
cdr3_nt: TGTGCCAGCAGCCCCAGCTCCTACAATGAGCAGTTCTTC
cdr3_aa: CASSPSSYNEQFF

clone_size: NA
v_call: TRBV6-1
d_call: TRBD1
j_call: TRBJ2-2
cdr3_nt: TGTGCCAGCAGGCGGGACAGGGTCGGGGAGCTGTTTTTT
cdr3_aa: CASRRDRVGELFF

clone_size: NA
v_call: TRBV27
d_call: NA
j_call: TRBJ2-7
cdr3_nt: TGTGCCAGCAGTTACTCGGTTGGGAGCTCCTACGAGCAGTACTTC
cdr3_aa: CASSYSVGSSYEQYF